Below, 13 T cell receptor beta chains from the same sample are listed, as sequenced in a study of early T cells in non-severe SARS-CoV-2 infection. TCRdb reprocessed the 5' RACE reads via MiXCR and lists one record per CDR3 protein. The table records under 70,000 distinct CDR3 sequences, 14% to 15% of them present only once. The material was whole blood, obtained at baseline. These receptors all stem from an adult who was a healthcare worker with PCR-confirmed SARS-CoV-2 infection or an uninfected control (not recorded which).

The chain joins TRBV30 to TRBJ2-7; TRBD1 aligns across 7 bases. This CDR3 is 15 amino acids long. V trimming: 3 bases; J trimming: 0 bases; junction bases outside the gene matches: 8. CDR1 and CDR2 (germline): GTSNPN, SVGIG (reference sequence). CDR3 loop: CAWSRGQPPSYEQYF. In DNA, the CDR3 is TGTGCCTGGAGCCGGGGACAGCCGCCCTCCTACGAGCAGTACTTC.

This chain links TRBV14 with TRBJ2-5; TRBD2 matches 8 bases. This CDR3 is built from 14 residues. The J segment lost 3 bases and the V segment lost 1 base, leaving 1 base of the junction unmatched. CDR1 is SGHDN, CDR2 FVKESK, per germline. The CDR3 loop is CASSQVAGKETQYF. CDR3 coding DNA: TGTGCCAGCAGCCAAGTAGCGGGGAAAGAGACCCAGTACTTC.

The chain has TRBV29-1 and TRBJ1-3, with a tentative D call TRBD1 (6 bases). V dropped 6 bases and J dropped 4 bases, with 10 bases sitting between them. The CDR3 covers 12 residues. From germline, CDR1 is SQVTM and CDR2 ANQGSEA. CDR3 protein: CSVATGGNTIYF. The CDR3 nucleotides are TGCAGCGTGGCGACAGGAGGAAACACCATATATTTT.

The rearrangement links TRBV18 to TRBJ2-7, with 10 bases fitting TRBD1. The ends lost 4 bases at V and 6 bases at J; junction bases unmatched: 15. Germline assignment: CDR1 KGHSH and CDR2 LQKENI. This CDR3 region has 17 residues. The CDR3 coding sequence is TGTGCCAGCTCACTGTTCAATCTAGGGACAGGGGTAGGCGAGCAGTACTTC. Translated: CASSLFNLGTGVGEQYF.

This clonotype appeared a few times. This sequence joins TRBV7-2 and TRBJ1-6; no clear D gene. Per germline, CDR1 SGHTA and CDR2 FQGNSA. The CDR3 length is 13 residues. V dropped 5 bases and J dropped 7 bases, with 9 bases sitting between them. CDR3 sequence reads: CASSPHINSPLHF. The DNA for the CDR3 is TGTGCCAGCAGCCCGCACATAAATTCACCCCTCCACTTT.

This clonotype has a handful of counts. V and J are TRBV18 and TRBJ2-1; either TRBD1 or TRBD2 may supply D (5 bases each). The germline CDR1 and CDR2 sequences are KGHSH and LQKENI. The CDR3 length is 15 residues. V lost 0 bases and J lost 7, with 13 bases in between. CDR3 loop: CASSPPSRDGNEQFF. The CDR3 DNA reads as TGTGCCAGCTCACCACCTTCCCGGGACGGTAATGAGCAGTTCTTC.

This clonotype was observed a handful of times. The J gene is TRBJ2-3, the V gene TRBV29-1; 7 positions match TRBD1. The J segment lost 2 bases and the V segment lost 7 bases, leaving 9 bases of the junction unmatched. This CDR3 is 14 amino acids long. Germline V gene sequence: CDR1 SQVTM, CDR2 ANQGSEA. In DNA, the CDR3 is TGCAGCGCCAAAGGGGGCAAGTCCACAGATACGCAGTATTTT. Amino acids: CSAKGGKSTDTQYF.

This clonotype was observed many times. This chain connects TRBV6-5 to TRBJ1-3; no clear D. There are 12 residues in the CDR3. Germline CDR1 reads MNHEY; CDR2 reads SVGAGI. Deletions cut 10 bases from V and 0 bases from J, with 7 bases between. The CDR3 spells CATGFSGNTIYF. CDR3 bases: TGTGCCACCGGTTTCTCTGGAAACACCATATATTTT.

This chain connects TRBV6-1 to TRBJ2-5, with TRBD2 identical over 8 bases. The CDR3 consists of 19 residues. Germline-derived CDR1 and CDR2 are MNHNS and SASEGT. After removal of 6 bases from V and 1 base from J, the junction contained 19 bases not matched to a gene. The CDR3 is CASRLDTSAASGSQETQYF. The CDR3 bases are TGTGCCAGCAGGCTCGATACCTCGGCGGCTAGCGGGTCCCAAGAGACCCAGTACTTC.

This clonotype has a handful of counts. This chain connects TRBV3-1 to TRBJ2-3, with D unresolved. The CDR3 has 13 residues. The ends were cut back, 5 bases at V and 6 bases at J, with 12 bases in the middle. Germline lookup yields CDR1 LGHDT and CDR2 YNNKEL (reference sequence). CDR3 DNA sequence: TGTGCCAGCAGCAAGTTCGCCGGGGATACGCAGTATTTT. It translates to CASSKFAGDTQYF.

This clonotype has a handful of counts. This chain joins TRBV20-1 and TRBJ2-5, with TRBD2 identical over 9 bases. This CDR3 has 14 amino acids. CDR1 and CDR2 (germline): DFQATT, SNEGSKA (reference sequence). The ends lost 5 bases at V and 5 bases at J; junction bases unmatched: 9. The CDR3 DNA is TGCAGTGCTCGTCTGAGCGGGGGGAGGGAGACCCAGTACTTC. Translated: CSARLSGGRETQYF.

This clonotype was seen ten or more times. The chain combines TRBV27 with TRBJ1-2; D possibly corresponds to TRBD1 (6 bases). The CDR3 loop spans 14 amino acids. V lost 3 bases and J lost 7, with 15 bases in between. The germline V gene encodes CDR1 MNHEY and CDR2 SMNVEV (reference sequence). CDR3 in amino acids: CASSFGGRGGGYTF. Written as DNA, the CDR3 is TGTGCCAGCAGTTTCGGGGGGCGCGGCGGTGGCTACACCTTC.

This clonotype was picked up a small number of times. The chain recombines TRBV7-6 with TRBJ2-7, with D unclear. The V end was cut by 1 base, the J end by 3 bases, with 10 bases between. The CDR3 consists of 14 residues. Germline V gene data show CDR1 as SGHVS and CDR2 as FNYEAQ. The CDR3 bases are TGTGCCAGCAGCTTAGAAAGGGCCGGCTACGAGCAGTACTTC. Protein sequence: CASSLERAGYEQYF.